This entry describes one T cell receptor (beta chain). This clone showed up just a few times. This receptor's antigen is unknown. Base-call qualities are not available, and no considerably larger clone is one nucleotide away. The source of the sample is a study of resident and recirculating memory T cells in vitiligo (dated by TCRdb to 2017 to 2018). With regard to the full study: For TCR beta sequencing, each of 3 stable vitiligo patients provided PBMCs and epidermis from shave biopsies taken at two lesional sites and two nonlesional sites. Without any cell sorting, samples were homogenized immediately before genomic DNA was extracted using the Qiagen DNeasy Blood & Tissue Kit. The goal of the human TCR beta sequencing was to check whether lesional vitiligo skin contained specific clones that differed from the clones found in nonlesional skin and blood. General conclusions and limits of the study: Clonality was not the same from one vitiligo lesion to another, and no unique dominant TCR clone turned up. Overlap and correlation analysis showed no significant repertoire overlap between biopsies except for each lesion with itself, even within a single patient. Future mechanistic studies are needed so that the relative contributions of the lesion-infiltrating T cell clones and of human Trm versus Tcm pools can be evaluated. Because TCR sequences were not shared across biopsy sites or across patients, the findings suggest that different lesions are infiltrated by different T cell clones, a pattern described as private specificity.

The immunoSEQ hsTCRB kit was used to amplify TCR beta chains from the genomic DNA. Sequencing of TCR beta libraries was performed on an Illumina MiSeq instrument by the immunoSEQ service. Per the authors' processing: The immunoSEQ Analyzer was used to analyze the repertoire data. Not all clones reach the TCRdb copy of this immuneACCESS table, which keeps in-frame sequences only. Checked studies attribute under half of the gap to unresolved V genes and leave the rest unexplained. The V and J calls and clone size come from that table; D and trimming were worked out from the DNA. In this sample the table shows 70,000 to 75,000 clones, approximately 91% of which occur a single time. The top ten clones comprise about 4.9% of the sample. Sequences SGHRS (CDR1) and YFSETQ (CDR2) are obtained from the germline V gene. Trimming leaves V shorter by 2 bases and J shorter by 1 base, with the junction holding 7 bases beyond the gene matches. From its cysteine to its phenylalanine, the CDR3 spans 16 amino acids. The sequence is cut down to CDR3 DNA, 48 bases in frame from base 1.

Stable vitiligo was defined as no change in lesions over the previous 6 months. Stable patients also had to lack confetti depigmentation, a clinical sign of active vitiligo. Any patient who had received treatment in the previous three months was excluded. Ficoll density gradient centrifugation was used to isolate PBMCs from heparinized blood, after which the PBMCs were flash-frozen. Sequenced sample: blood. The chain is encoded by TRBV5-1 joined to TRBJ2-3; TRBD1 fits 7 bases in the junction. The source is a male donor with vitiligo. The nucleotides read TGCGCCAGCAGCTTCACAGGGGTCTACGGCACAGATACGCAGTATTTT. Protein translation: CASSFTGVYGTDTQYF.